This T cell receptor beta chain was sequenced in a study of T cell changes during pregnancy in multiple sclerosis. Sequencing used immunoSEQ multiplex PCR; TCRdb keeps in-frame clones, though not all of them. The sample shows some 39,000 clones, roughly 92% of them seen only once. The germline gives CDR1 MDHEN, CDR2 SYDVKM. V shed 5 bases, J shed 6 bases, and the junction held 5 bases outside the gene matches. The CDR3 is 14 amino acids. The chain combines TRBV28 with TRBJ2-7, with TRBD2 matching over 12 bases. The sequencing input was PBMCs (not recorded whether the cells were cultured). The sequence was collected from a female donor with multiple sclerosis, enrolled in a pregnancy study. The CDR3 region has the DNA TGTGCCAGCAGTCTAGCGGGAGGGCCAGGCGAGCAGTACTTC. Translation: CASSLAGGPGEQYF.